A single TCR beta chain is shown here with its context. The germline gives CDR1 SEHNR, CDR2 FQNEAQ (reference sequence). This CDR3 comprises 19 residues. V trimming: 0 bases; J trimming: 3 bases; junction bases outside the gene matches: 15. TCRdb's copy holds only in-frame clones and misses some; the assay was immunoSEQ multiplex PCR. The sample records fewer than 400,000 clones, 85% to 90% being singletons. Treatment meaning: around 19 received Ad26.COV2.S at low or high dose, single or two shots; five or six received placebo; per-sample allocation not given. Specimens were obtained on day 63 following the first vaccine or placebo injection. This record comes from a study of Ad26.COV2.S vaccination and SARS-CoV-2 variants.

The specimen comprised peripheral blood, sampled in a trial of Ad26.COV2.S vaccine versus placebo. The TCR was taken from a person aged 18-60 years who received the Ad26.COV2.S COVID-19 vaccine or a placebo. The V and J genes are TRBV7-9 and TRBJ1-1, with 8 nucleotides matching TRBD1. This CDR3 reads CASSLASGRQGMVDTEAFF. The CDR3 region has the DNA TGTGCCAGCAGCTTAGCGAGCGGTCGACAGGGGATGGTGGACACTGAAGCTTTCTTT.